This T cell receptor beta chain was sequenced during a study of T cell repertoires in cytomegalovirus infection. Study context: The authors used CMV epitopes that were HLA-C-restricted (recently identified) and HLA-B-restricted (well studied). Public TCR beta signatures marked donors with CMV infection and the matching HLA. Study-wide points: Cumulative frequency of public TCR beta families picked out carriers of CMV plus the relevant HLA. CMV-specific HLA-C-restricted TCR beta clonotypes dominated the ex vivo response.

This clonotype was counted many times. Its antigen remains unidentified. In germline, CDR1 is SGHTA, CDR2 FQGNSA. V was clipped by 4 bases and J by 7 bases; unmatched bases: 8. The CDR3 extends over 14 amino acids. Each CDR3 protein gets one entry after TCRdb re-called the reads with MiXCR. The table lists about 890,000 distinct CDR3 sequences, more than 25% of them singletons. The source is a human donor in good health (CMV status not recorded). Some clones in this sample may be carry-over from other donors' samples. The chain links TRBV7-2 to TRBJ1-2; TRBD1 aligns across 8 bases. The material sequenced was cultured CD8+ T cells from PBMCs, taken from culture after CMV antigen stimulation. This chain's CDR3 is CASSSDRGDGGYTF. The CDR3, as DNA: TGTGCCAGCAGCTCCGACAGGGGAGATGGTGGCTACACCTTC.